These T cell receptor beta chains were read from a single sample in a study of tumor-infiltrating lymphocytes in primary liver carcinoma. MiXCR was run by TCRdb on the multiplex PCR reads, yielding one entry per CDR3 protein. In the table there are under 200,000 distinct CDR3 sequences, about 85% of which are singletons. Sequencing used tumor tissue from primary liver carcinoma. The receptors derive from a man aged 35 to 55 with primary liver carcinoma and hepatitis B virus infection. Each CDR3 is given with its conserved first and last residue. D genes are given only for firm matches. Clone sizes are given selectively: once, few, many, or a class where the clone is expanded.

D	V	size	J	length	DNA	CDR3
-	TRBV29-1	few	TRBJ2-1	12	TGCAGCATGACAGGTGACTATAATGAGCAGTTCTTC	CSMTGDYNEQFF
TRBD1	TRBV5-5	many	TRBJ2-3	14	TGTGCCAGCAGCCAGGGACAGAATCTCGATACGCAGTATTTT	CASSQGQNLDTQYF
-	TRBV6-6	-	TRBJ1-2	14	TGTGCCGACACCTTACAGTCGGAGAGCTATGGCTACACCTTC	CADTLQSESYGYTF
-	TRBV10-3	many	TRBJ2-1	14	TGTGCCATCACCTCGGACCCCTCCTACAATGAGCAGTTCTTC	CAITSDPSYNEQFF
TRBD2	TRBV5-1	many	TRBJ2-3	15	TGCGCCAGCAGCCCGGGACTAGCGGCCACAGATACGCAGTATTTT	CASSPGLAATDTQYF
TRBD1	TRBV7-9	-	TRBJ2-2	15	TGTGCCAGCAGTGCCGGGACAGGGATGGCAGAGGAGCTGTTTTTT	CASSAGTGMAEELFF
-	TRBV6-5	-	TRBJ2-6	16	TGTGTCAGCAGTTATTCATGGGGCTCTGGGGCCAACGTCCTGACTTTC	CVSSYSWGSGANVLTF
-	TRBV28	-	TRBJ2-4	17	TGTGCCACCAGTCCGTCCCTTAGCGGTCTAGCCAAAAGCATTCAGTACTTC	CATSPSLSGLAKSIQYF
-	TRBV29-1	-	TRBJ1-1	15	TGCAGTGTTCGGGAGGGGTGGGGAATGAACACTGAAGCCTTCTTT	CSVREGWGMNTEAFF
TRBD2	TRBV11-2	-	TRBJ2-1	17	TGTGCCAGCGGCTTGATAGGACTAGCTGGGCCCTACAATGAGCAGTTCTTC	CASGLIGLAGPYNEQFF
-	TRBV6-6	medium-sized	TRBJ2-7	15	TGTGCCAGCAGTTACTCGTCGGCGGCTCCCTACGAGCAGTACTTC	CASSYSSAAPYEQYF
-	TRBV12-3/TRBV12-4	once	TRBJ1-1	14	TGTGCCAGCAGTTTGGGGCTGATGAACACCGAATCTTTCTTT	CASSLGLMNTESFF
TRBD1	TRBV5-5	-	TRBJ1-1	13	TGTGCCTGCGGGACAGGGCTGAACACTGAAGCTTTCTTT	CACGTGLNTEAFF
-	TRBV29-1	-	TRBJ2-5	15	TGCAGCGTTGAAGCGGACAAGGGGCAAGCAAAGACCCAGTACTTC	CSVEADKGQAKTQYF
-	TRBV6-1	-	TRBJ1-5	14	TGTGCCAGCATTGGAGACCATAGCAATCATCCCCAGCATTTT	CASIGDHSNHPQHF
TRBD2	TRBV14	many	TRBJ2-2	18	TGTGCCAGCAGCCAAGAAGTAGGACTAGCGGGAAACACCGGGGAGCTGTTTTTT	CASSQEVGLAGNTGELFF
-	TRBV6-1	-	TRBJ2-1	16	TGTGCCAACACACCCAATTGGGGGGGGCCCGGGGATGAGCAGTTCTTC	CANTPNWGGPGDEQFF
-	TRBV4-2	-	TRBJ2-7	16	TGTGCCGGCAGCCAAGGAACGGACTCAAAAGTCTACGAGCAGTACTTC	CAGSQGTDSKVYEQYF
-	TRBV6-8	-	TRBJ2-5	13	TGTGCCAACATGGTAGTAGCGGAAGAGACCCAATACTTC	CANMVVAEETQYF
-	TRBV5-4	many	TRBJ2-5	16	TGTGCCAGCAGCTTGGTCCATCAACTGTACCAAGAGACCCAGTACTTC	CASSLVHQLYQETQYF
TRBD2	TRBV29-1	-	TRBJ2-1	15	TGCAGCGTTGGACTGGCGGGAGGGCTCTACAATGAGCAGTGCTTC	CSVGLAGGLYNEQCF
TRBD2	TRBV9	-	TRBJ2-3	18	TGTGCCAGCAGTGCGGCCGGGACTAGCGGGAGGGCCGGAGATACGCAGTATTTT	CASSAAGTSGRAGDTQYF
-	TRBV29-1	-	TRBJ2-3	13	TGCAGCGCCCGGACGGGGGGCGAAGACACGCAGTATTTT	CSARTGGEDTQYF
TRBD2	TRBV6-1	-	TRBJ2-3	17	TGTACCAACAGTCCCCACGTCAAGCGGGAGGAAATAGATACGCAGTATTTT	CTNSPHVKREEIDTQYF
-	TRBV11-1	few	TRBJ1-6	13	TGTGCCAGCAGCCGGTCACTGGTTTCACTCCTTCACTTT	CASSRSLVSLLHF
-	TRBV12-3/TRBV12-4	-	TRBJ2-2	18	TGTGCCAGCAGTTTAATCACCGGGATTATCGGAATCACCGGGGAGCTGTTTTTT	CASSLITGIIGITGELFF
-	TRBV10-3	-	TRBJ2-3	12	TGTGCCTGTGGTAATGAGATGGATACGCAGTTTTTT	CACGNEMDTQFF
TRBD2	TRBV14	few	TRBJ2-1	16	TGTGCCAGCAGTGTCGTAGCGGGATGGGTAAACAATGAGCAATTTTTC	CASSVVAGWVNNEQFF
-	TRBV5-6	-	TRBJ2-7	14	TGTGCCAGCAGCTTACGGGGAAAGAACTACGAGCTGTACTTC	CASSLRGKNYELYF
TRBD1	TRBV11-1	-	TRBJ1-1	14	TGTGCCAACAACGGGACAGACTTGAACACTGAAGCTTTCTTC	CANNGTDLNTEAFF
-	TRBV6-2/TRBV6-3	-	TRBJ1-5	12	TGTGCCAGCAGCCATACCGAACAGCCCCAGCATTTT	CASSHTEQPQHF
TRBD1	TRBV6-6	-	TRBJ1-1	13	TGTACCAGCAGCGCAGGGGGGACTACTGAAGGTTTCTTT	CTSSAGGTTEGFF
-	TRBV29-1	-	TRBJ2-3	13	TGCAGCGCCGGGGGAGCCGGTACAGATACGCAGTATTTT	CSAGGAGTDTQYF
-	TRBV5-4	-	TRBJ1-1	14	TGTGCCAGCAGCTCTCTCGGGGTGAACACTGAAGCTATCTTT	CASSSLGVNTEAIF
-	TRBV10-3	-	TRBJ2-5	14	TGTGCCACCGCGCCAGGACTAACGGTGGAGACCCAGTACTTC	CATAPGLTVETQYF
-	TRBV29-1	-	TRBJ2-2	14	-	CSVGAGTNTGELFF